Below are 7 T cell receptor beta chains sequenced from a single sample in a study of early T cells in non-severe SARS-CoV-2 infection. TCRdb analysed the 5' RACE reads with MiXCR anew, one entry per CDR3 protein. This table holds tens of thousands of distinct CDR3 sequences, 9% to 15% found once. Sequencing input: whole blood. Receptor source: an adult who was a healthcare worker with PCR-confirmed SARS-CoV-2 infection or an uninfected control (not recorded which).

This clonotype was recorded a few times. The rearrangement joins TRBV12-3 or TRBV12-4 to TRBJ2-5; no clear D. There are 14 residues in the CDR3. Trimming took 3 bases from V and 2 from J, leaving 10 bases between them. This CDR3 reads CASSLGSVQETQYF. In DNA, the CDR3 is TGTGCCAGCAGTTTGGGCTCGGTGCAAGAGACCCAGTACTTC.

V and J are TRBV7-3 and TRBJ1-1, with D unresolved. The length of the CDR3 is 14 residues. Trimming removed 0 bases from V and 0 bases from J, with 5 bases in between. Per germline, CDR1 SGHTA and CDR2 FQGTGA. Here the CDR3 reads CASSLTALNTEAFF. The CDR3 DNA reads as TGTGCCAGCAGCTTAACTGCATTGAACACTGAAGCTTTCTTT. The entire variable domain, with the rest obtained from reference TRBV7-3 and TRBJ1-1, is as follows: GAGVSQTPSNKVTEKGKYVELRCDPISGHTALYWYRQSLGQGPEFLIYFQGTGAADDSGLPNDRFFAVRPEGSVSTLKIQRTERGDSAVYLCASSLTALNTEAFFGQGTRLTVV.

CDR3 region: CASSLLSGRGDEQFF. The CDR3 nucleotides read TGTGCCAGCAGTTTATTAAGCGGGAGGGGGGATGAGCAGTTCTTC. The rearrangement uses TRBV12-3 or TRBV12-4 and TRBJ2-1; 10 nucleotides line up with TRBD2. The CDR3 sequence is 15 residues long. V was pared by 2 bases and J by 8 bases, with 6 bases of the junction left unmatched.

J is TRBJ1-5 and V is TRBV12-3 or TRBV12-4; D perhaps matches TRBD1 (6 bases). The V gene lost 5 bases and the J gene lost 0 bases, with 17 bases spanning the gap. This CDR3 comprises 17 residues. The CDR3, as DNA: TGTGCCAGCAGTCCCCTCTCGGGGGCCTATAGCAATCAGCCCCAGCATTTT. Its translation is CASSPLSGAYSNQPQHF.

This clonotype was seen many times. The J gene is TRBJ1-6, the V gene TRBV7-9; TRBD1 agrees at 9 bases. Germline V gene sequence: CDR1 SEHNR, CDR2 FQNEAQ (reference sequence). J gave up 7 bases and V 3 bases, and 1 base lay outside the gene matches. CDR3 length equals 14 residues. DNA for the CDR3: TGTGCCAGCAGCTTCACAGGGGGCAATTCACCCCTCCACTTT. This encodes CASSFTGGNSPLHF. The full variable domain, completed using reference TRBV7-9 and TRBJ1-6, is DTGVSQNPRHKITKRGQNVTFRCDPISEHNRLYWYRQTLGQGPEFLTYFQNEAQLEKSRLLSDRFSAERPKGSFSTLEIQRTEQGDSAMYLCASSFTGGNSPLHFGNGTRLTVT.

The chain couples TRBV5-1 to TRBJ1-2; the D gene is possibly TRBD1 (5 bases). The CDR3 loop spans 13 amino acids. Per germline, CDR1 SGHRS and CDR2 YFSETQ. V was pared by 0 bases and J by 6 bases, with 9 bases between. As DNA, the CDR3 is TGCGCCAGCAGCTTGGACAGGCTGAATGGCTACACCTTC. Protein: CASSLDRLNGYTF.

The rearrangement joins TRBV18 to TRBJ1-1; D perhaps matches TRBD1 (6 bases). Trimming took off 6 bases at V and 5 bases at J, with 16 bases between the two ends. Germline V lookup: CDR1 KGHSH, CDR2 LQKENI. The CDR3 consists of 14 residues. CDR3 in amino acids: CASSQQGGGTEAFF. The CDR3 nucleotides are TGTGCCAGCTCGCAGCAAGGGGGAGGGACTGAAGCTTTCTTT.